One sample yielded the 2 T cell receptor beta chains listed below, sequenced in a study of blood T cell repertoires in COVID-19. The table came from immunoSEQ multiplex PCR; TCRdb's copy has only in-frame clones and leaves some out. Of 45,000 to 65,000 clones listed, over 75% were seen once; the top ten hold around 3.2%. Specimen: peripheral blood. Every receptor here comes from a human donor in a cohort sampled during active COVID-19.

This chain links TRBV7-2 with TRBJ1-1; no reliable D call. There are 13 residues in the CDR3. The germline gives CDR1 SGHTA, CDR2 FQGNSA. V gave up 5 bases and J gave up 5 bases, with 12 bases separating them. In nucleotides, the CDR3 is TGTGCCAGCAGCCTTAGCCATGAAACTGAAGCTTTCTTT. Encoded protein: CASSLSHETEAFF.

A remark on this clone: Other DNA sequences in this specimen translate into the identical CDR3. V and J are TRBV10-3 and TRBJ2-7, with D perhaps TRBD2 (5 bases). The CDR3 totals 13 residues. Germline CDR1 ENHRY, CDR2 SYGVKD. Trimming left V 0 bases short and J 2 bases short, with 5 bases between. This CDR3 is CAISESAAYEQYF. The CDR3 DNA reads TGTGCCATCAGTGAGTCAGCGGCCTACGAGCAGTACTTC.